This T cell receptor beta chain was recovered during a study of beta chain features in type 1 diabetes. As concerns this clone: Additional DNA sequences in this sample encode the identical CDR3.

Every bit of the isolated RNA underwent reverse transcription, so sequencing read expressed TCRB transcripts. Only in-frame clones appear in the TCRdb table, and some are missing; sequencing was by immunoSEQ multiplex PCR. The sample consists of 250,000 to 400,000 clones, around 15% of them appearing once. A CD45RO/CCR7/CD25/CD127/CD95/CD27 panel sorted naive, central memory, regulatory and stem cell-like memory CD4+ cells. Specimen: central memory CD4+ T cells from blood. The TCR originated in a man younger than 40 in good health.

This CDR3 reads CASSLAGTGYEQYF. CDR3 sequence (DNA): TGTGCCAGCAGCTTAGCTGGAACAGGGTACGAGCAGTACTTC. This chain connects TRBV7-2 to TRBJ2-7; a possible D gene is TRBD1 (6 bases). CDR3 length equals 14 residues. V was pared by 0 bases and J by 4 bases, with 10 bases between. Germline CDR1 is SGHTA and CDR2 is FQGNSA.